The T cell receptor beta chain under discussion was sequenced for a study of lymphopenia after photon versus proton radiotherapy. The assay was immunoSEQ multiplex PCR, and TCRdb's table has in-frame clones only and misses some. The table shows tens of thousands of clones, with around 80% occurring only once. Trimming took 3 bases from V and 4 from J, leaving 7 bases between them. Germline V gene sequence: CDR1 MDHEN, CDR2 SYDVKM. The CDR3 is 13 amino acids. The material was peripheral blood, obtained from a patient treated with proton-based radiotherapy. The origin of this receptor is a man aged 60 to 75 with pancreatic cancer. The chain carries TRBV28 and TRBJ2-1, with D possibly matching TRBD2 (5 bases). The CDR3 region has the DNA TGTGCCAGCAGTTTTGGCGGGTACAATGAGCAGTTCTTC. Protein sequence: CASSFGGYNEQFF.